This TCR beta chain emerged from a study of blood T cell repertoires in COVID-19. Original analysis: Quantification of nucleated cells was approximated via reference gene primer amplification. Assay used: immunoSEQ multiplex PCR; TCRdb lists only in-frame clones, some missing. The D gene and trimming were derived from the DNA, and the V and J assignments and clone size from that table. The sample yields 250,000 to 400,000 clones, roughly 88% seen once. The ends lost 4 bases at V and 1 base at J; junction bases unmatched: 7. There are 15 residues in the CDR3. The V gene's germline CDR1 is MGHRA and CDR2 YSYEKL.

The chain links TRBV4-1 to TRBJ2-7, with 7 bases fitting TRBD1. The receptor was derived from a woman aged 30 to 39 with COVID-19, enrolled during active disease. The sequenced sample was peripheral blood. The DNA for the CDR3 is TGCGCCAGCAGCCCAAGAGGGACAGCTTCCTACGAGCAGTACTTC. Translated: CASSPRGTASYEQYF.